This TCR beta chain originates from a study of T-cell memory formation after mild COVID-19. Germline CDR1 and CDR2: SGHRS and YFSETQ. V lost 0 bases, J lost 5 bases, and 9 bases lay in between. This CDR3 spans 15 amino acids. TCRdb fed the 5' RACE reads into MiXCR, producing one record per CDR3 protein. The data hold 450,000 or so distinct CDR3 sequences, with roughly 25% observed a single time. The sample taken for sequencing was PBMCs or a T cell subset sorted from them (not recorded which). The genes are TRBV5-1 and TRBJ1-6; D gene uncertain. The receptor was isolated from an adult woman who had mild COVID-19 (a few samples of this study predate the infection). Cell type and time point are not known. The chain's CDR3 is CASSLEAADNSPLHF. CDR3 sequence (DNA): TGCGCCAGCAGCTTGGAGGCAGCCGATAATTCACCCCTCCACTTT. The variable domain in full, with the rest retrieved from reference TRBV5-1 and TRBJ1-6, is KAGVTQTPRYLIKTRGQQVTLSCSPISGHRSVSWYQQTPGQGLQFLFEYFSETQRNKGNFPGRFSGRQFSNSRSEMNVSTLELGDSALYLCASSLEAADNSPLHFGNGTRLTVT.